The 23 T cell receptor beta chains below come from one sample, sequenced in a study of T cells in women clearing cervical HPV infection. Clones were read by immunoSEQ multiplex PCR, and TCRdb kept only the in-frame ones, dropping some. The specimen's table records some 21,000 clones. The sample consisted of blood buffy coat. The receptors were gathered from a woman between 18 and 70 years old with a cervical HPV16 infection that either progressed to CIN3+ or cleared (not recorded which).

Note on this clone: The CDR3 is cut off 3 residues early in the read; its end comes from the germline J gene. This sample also contains other DNA sequences that code for the same CDR3. The chain employs TRBV7-2 and TRBJ1-2, with 8 bases identical to TRBD1. Germline V gene data show CDR1 as SGHTA and CDR2 as FQGNSA. V lost 9 bases and J lost 4; bases outside the gene matches: 13. The CDR3 loop spans 15 amino acids. This CDR3 reads CASSPGQARAYGYTF. The part of the CDR3 DNA that was read is TGTGCCAGTAGCCCGGGACAGGCAAGGGCCTATGGC.

In regard to this clone: The read comes to an end 3 residues before the CDR3 does, leaving the germline J gene to fill in the end. V gene TRBV7-9 combines with J gene TRBJ1-1; possibly TRBD1 for D (6 bases). This CDR3 has 15 residues. In germline, CDR1 is SEHNR, CDR2 FQNEAQ (reference sequence). Partial CDR3 DNA: TGTGCCAGCAGCCAGGGGCCAGGGGCCCGACTCGAA. Translating it yields CASSQGPGARLE. The CDR3, in full, reads CASSQGPGARLEAFF.

Comments on this clone: The read stops 3 residues short of the end of the CDR3; the missing end is completed from the germline J gene. This chain links TRBV18 with TRBJ1-2; possible D gene TRBD1, 5 bases. V lost 6 bases and J lost 4, with 9 bases in between. CDR3 length: 12 residues. The germline gives CDR1 KGHSH, CDR2 LQKENI. CDR3 bases read: TGTGCCAGCTCGGGGGACTCCTATGGC. This sequence encodes CASSGDSYG. The full CDR3 reads CASSGDSYGYTF.

With respect to this clone: The DNA ends 3 residues before the CDR3 does, and the rest of the CDR3 is filled in from the germline J gene. The same CDR3 is also encoded by other DNA sequences in this sample. The chain has TRBV7-9 and TRBJ1-2; D is perhaps TRBD1 (5 bases). The CDR3 length is 14 residues. Trimming shortened V by 11 bases and J by 3 bases, and 19 bases separated the two germline ends. CDR1 and CDR2 (germline): SEHNR, FQNEAQ (reference sequence). Incomplete CDR3 DNA: TGTGCCCTCCTGGGGGGAACACTTGACTATGGC. Residues: CALLGGTLDYG. The CDR3, in full, reads CALLGGTLDYGYTF.

About this clone: From the germline J gene comes the end of the CDR3, since the read stops 3 residues before it. The chain is built from TRBV5-6 and TRBJ1-2, with 8 bases lining up with TRBD1. Germline V lookup: CDR1 SGHDT, CDR2 YYEEEE. J gave up 4 bases and V 5 bases, and 7 bases lay outside the gene matches. CDR3 length equals 14 residues. Incomplete CDR3 DNA: TGTGCCAGCAGTTACGGACAGGGAAGCTATGGC. As protein: CASSYGQGSYG. In full, the CDR3 is CASSYGQGSYGYTF.

Points on this clone: The read ends 3 residues early relative to the CDR3; the germline J gene fills the gap. The chain is built from TRBV29-1 and TRBJ2-1; a possible D gene is TRBD1 (6 bases). The germline V and J ends were trimmed by 4 bases and 4 bases, with 11 bases remaining between them. CDR1 is SQVTM, CDR2 ANQGSEA, per germline. The CDR3 totals 13 residues. The CDR3 region is CSVGGGPYNEQFF. Partial CDR3 DNA: TGCAGCGTTGGAGGGGGACCATACAATGAG.

A word on this clone: The CDR3 end lies 3 residues beyond the end of the read and is filled in from the germline J gene. The genes are TRBV7-2 and TRBJ1-1; D might be TRBD1 (6 bases). The germline V gene encodes CDR1 SGHTA and CDR2 FQGNSA. The CDR3 covers 13 residues. Trimming stripped 5 bases from V and 4 bases from J, with 11 bases between. CDR3 in amino acids: CASSLQGGTEAFF. The covered CDR3 bases are TGTGCCAGCAGCCTACAGGGTGGCACTGAA.

Turning to this clone: The sequence runs out 3 residues before the end of the CDR3; the remainder is reconstructed from the germline J gene. V is TRBV20-1 and J is TRBJ2-7; possible D gene TRBD2, 6 bases. CDR1 and CDR2 (germline): DFQATT, SNEGSKA (reference sequence). Trimming took 6 bases from V and 0 from J, leaving 18 bases between them. This CDR3 comprises 15 residues. Incomplete CDR3 DNA: TGCAGTGCGAGGGGACTTAAGTCCTCCTCCTACGAG. Translated, it gives CSARGLKSSSYE. The complete CDR3 reads CSARGLKSSSYEQYF.

In the case of this clone: The CDR3 end lies 3 residues beyond the end of the read and is filled in from the germline J gene. J is TRBJ1-2 and V is TRBV7-2; D not certain. The CDR3 loop spans 14 amino acids. From germline, CDR1 is SGHTA and CDR2 FQGNSA. The CDR3 DNA, read in part, is TGTGCCAGCGGCCCCGGACTTCTTTTAAATACC. Its translation is CASGPGLLLNT. The entire CDR3 sequence reads CASGPGLLLNTYTF. Supplemented by reference TRBV7-2 and TRBJ1-2, the full variable domain reads GAGVSQSPSNKVTEKGKDVELRCDPISGHTALYWYRQSLGQGLEFLIYFQGNSAPDKSGLPSDRFSAERTGGSVSTLTIQRTQQEDSAVYLCASGPGLLLNTYTFGSGTRLTVV.

A note on this clone: At one end, the junction sequence differs from germline, possibly due to a read error. The read falls 3 residues short of the CDR3 end, and the missing part is taken from the germline J gene. The J gene is TRBJ2-7, the V gene TRBV7-7, with D possibly matching TRBD1 (6 bases). Per germline, CDR1 SSHAT and CDR2 FNYEAQ (reference sequence). The CDR3 loop spans 15 amino acids. The CDR3 DNA, read in part, is TGTGCTAGCAGCTTAGGCCCAGGGGACCACTACGAG. This sequence encodes CASSLGPGDHYE. The CDR3, in full, reads CASSLGPGDHYEQYF.

With respect to this clone: Read sequence stops 3 residues before the CDR3 end, and the germline J gene provides the missing end. The V call is TRBV7-6, the J call TRBJ2-3, with TRBD1 identical over 7 bases. The CDR3 has 14 amino acids. The germline gives CDR1 SGHVS, CDR2 FNYEAQ. The DNA read from the CDR3 is TGTGCCAGCAGCCACGACAGGGCCCAAGAGACG. Protein: CASSHDRAQET. The full CDR3 protein reads CASSHDRAQETQYF.

About this clone: Sequencing ends 3 residues short of the CDR3 end; the germline J gene provides the rest. The chain uses TRBV6-1 and TRBJ2-5; maybe TRBD1 (5 bases). The CDR3 extends over 14 amino acids. Germline V CDR1 and CDR2: MNHNS, SASEGT. Trimming pared 3 bases from V and 4 bases from J, leaving 12 bases between. The CDR3 loop reads CASSEQGRPETQYF. The sequenced part of the CDR3 DNA is TGTGCCAGCAGTGAGCAGGGTAGGCCAGAGACC.

With respect to this clone: Read coverage stops 3 residues before the CDR3 terminus; the germline J gene supplies the remainder. The rearrangement uses TRBV6-2 or TRBV6-3 and TRBJ2-3, with 7 bases identical to TRBD1. The germline gives CDR1 MNHEY, CDR2 SVGEGT. The CDR3 spans 10 residues. The CDR3 is CATQGETQYF. The covered CDR3 bases are TGTGCCACTCAGGGGGAGACG.

As for this clone: The read gets to within 3 residues of the CDR3 end, and the germline J gene fills in the rest. The rearrangement joins TRBV20-1 to TRBJ2-7; D is possibly TRBD1 (6 bases). Germline-derived CDR1 and CDR2 are DFQATT and SNEGSKA (reference sequence). The CDR3 length is 13 residues. Deletions cut 4 bases from V and 2 bases from J, with 12 bases between. CDR3 loop: CSANHRDPYEQYF. Incomplete CDR3 DNA: TGCAGTGCTAACCACAGGGACCCCTACGAG.

Note on this clone: The DNA ends 3 residues before the CDR3 does, and the rest of the CDR3 is filled in from the germline J gene. The chain has TRBV20-1 and TRBJ1-1; D is undetermined. Looked up from germline, CDR1 is DFQATT and CDR2 is SNEGSKA (reference sequence). The V end was cut by 7 bases, the J end by 4 bases, with 10 bases between. The CDR3 totals 11 residues. The part of the CDR3 DNA that was read is TGCAGTGTCACCCCGGGCACTGAA. It codes for CSVTPGTE. The CDR3, in full, reads CSVTPGTEAFF.

On this clone: The CDR3 end is not reached by the read, which stops 3 residues before it; the germline J gene fills it in. This chain connects TRBV19 to TRBJ2-5; tentative D call: TRBD1 (5 bases). Germline-derived CDR1 and CDR2 are LNHDA and SQIVND (reference sequence). This CDR3 contains 13 residues. Between the trimmed V and J ends, which lost 2 bases and 4 bases, there was a span of 8 bases. Partial CDR3 DNA: TGTGCCAGTAGTATACAGGGCGGAGAGACC. This translates into CASSIQGGET. The entire CDR3 reads CASSIQGGETQYF.

Concerning this clone itself: Coverage ceases 3 residues before the CDR3 finishes, and the germline J gene fills in the end. The rearrangement links TRBV6-1 to TRBJ1-2; a possible D gene is TRBD1 (6 bases). Germline CDR1 is MNHNS and CDR2 is SASEGT. This CDR3 has 15 amino acids. With 4 bases removed from V and 4 bases from J, the gap between germline ends came to 16 bases. This chain's CDR3 is CASSAEGQLFYGYTF. The CDR3 bases that were read are TGTGCCAGCAGTGCCGAAGGACAGTTGTTCTATGGC.

About this clone itself: The CDR3 is cut off 3 residues early in the read; its end comes from the germline J gene. V is TRBV6-2 or TRBV6-3 and J is TRBJ2-7; TRBD2 matches 12 bases. Losses at the gene ends were 11 bases for V and 6 bases for J; bases not matched to a gene: 8. This CDR3 is built from 13 residues. The germline gives CDR1 MNHEY, CDR2 SVGEGT. Here the CDR3 reads CAGRLAGAPEQYF. The sequenced part of the CDR3 DNA is TGTGCCGGGAGACTAGCGGGAGCCCCCGAG.

Worth noting for this clone: The sequenced fragment ends 3 residues before the CDR3 boundary, so the rest is inferred from the germline J gene. This chain links TRBV5-6 with TRBJ1-6, with unresolved D. CDR1 is SGHDT and CDR2 is YYEEEE in the germline V gene. The CDR3 runs 13 residues. Trimming cost V 1 base and J 5 bases, with 4 bases left between them. Incomplete CDR3 DNA: TGTGCCAGCAGCTTGAGCCATAATTCACCC. Its translation is CASSLSHNSP. The whole CDR3 sequence is CASSLSHNSPLHF. Filled out from reference TRBV5-6 and TRBJ1-6, the complete variable domain reads DAGVTQSPTHLIKTRGQQVTLRCSPKSGHDTVSWYQQALGQGPQFIFQYYEEEERQRGNFPDRFSGHQFPNYSSELNVNALLLGDSALYLCASSLSHNSPLHFGNGTRLTVT.

With regard to this clone: Sequencing ends 3 residues short of the CDR3 end; the germline J gene provides the rest. V and J are TRBV6-1 and TRBJ1-1, with TRBD1 as a possible D gene (6 bases). V was cut by 4 bases and J by 3 bases, with 12 bases left in between. The CDR3 spans 14 residues. CDR1 and CDR2 (germline): MNHNS, SASEGT. This CDR3 is CASSARGKDTEAFF. CDR3 bases read: TGTGCCAGCAGTGCAAGGGGGAAGGACACTGAA.

About this clone: The CDR3 goes on 3 residues after the read ends, and that part is filled in from the germline J gene. J is TRBJ2-3 and V is TRBV7-9; possibly TRBD1 for D (5 bases). CDR3 length: 15 residues. CDR1 SEHNR and CDR2 FQNEAQ come from the germline V gene (reference sequence). The CDR3 sequence: CASSPTDSTNQPQYF. The CDR3 DNA, read in part, is TGTGCCAGCAGCCCAACCGACAGTACCAATCAGCCG.

The CDR3 bases that were read are TGTGCCAGCAGTTACATAGCTGTAACGGATACG. It yields the protein CASSYIAVTDT. The CDR3 in its entirety is CASSYIAVTDTQYF. The chain couples TRBV6-2 or TRBV6-3 to TRBJ2-3; no reliable D call. The read ends 3 residues before the CDR3 terminus; that terminus is restored from the germline J gene. Trimming cost V 2 bases and J 6 bases, with 12 bases left between them. Germline V gives CDR1 MNHEY, CDR2 SVGEGT. The CDR3 consists of 14 residues.

Comment on this clone: The observed sequence ends 3 residues before the CDR3 terminus, with the missing tail filled in from the germline J gene. The chain combines TRBV5-1 with TRBJ2-3, with a weak D call TRBD1 (6 bases). V gave up 2 bases and J gave up 5 bases, with 18 bases separating them. CDR3 length equals 16 residues. Germline assignment: CDR1 SGHRS and CDR2 YFSETQ. CDR3 DNA, as far as it was read: TGCGCCAGCAGCTTAGCTCAGGGGCCCTCCGTAGATACG. It yields the protein CASSLAQGPSVDT. The complete CDR3 sequence is CASSLAQGPSVDTQYF.